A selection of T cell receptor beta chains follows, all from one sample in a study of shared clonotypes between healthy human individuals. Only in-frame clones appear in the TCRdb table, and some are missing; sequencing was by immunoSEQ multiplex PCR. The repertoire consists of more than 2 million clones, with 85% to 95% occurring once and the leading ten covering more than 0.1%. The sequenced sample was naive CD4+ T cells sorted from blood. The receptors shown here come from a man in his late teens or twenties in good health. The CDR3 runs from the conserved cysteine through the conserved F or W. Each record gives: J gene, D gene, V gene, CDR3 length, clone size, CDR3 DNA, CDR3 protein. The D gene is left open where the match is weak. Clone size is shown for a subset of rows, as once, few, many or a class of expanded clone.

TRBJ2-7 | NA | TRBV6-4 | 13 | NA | TGTGCCAGCAGTGTAGTCCCCGGGGGCGAGCAGTACTTC | CASSVVPGGEQYF
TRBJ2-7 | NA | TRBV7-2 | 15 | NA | TGTGCCAGCAGCTTAGAGCCAGCTACCATTTACGAGCAGTACTTC | CASSLEPATIYEQYF
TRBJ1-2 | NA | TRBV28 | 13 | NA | TGTGCCAGCAGTGCTGCAGGATTTGGTGGCTACACCTTC | CASSAAGFGGYTF
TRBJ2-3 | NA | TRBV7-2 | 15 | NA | TGTGCCAGCAGCCCGATCAGGGGAAGCACAGATACGCAGTATTTT | CASSPIRGSTDTQYF
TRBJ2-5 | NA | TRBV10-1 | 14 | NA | TGCGCCAGCAGTGATCGCAGGGGCCTAGAGACCCAGTACTTC | CASSDRRGLETQYF
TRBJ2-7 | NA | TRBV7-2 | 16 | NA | TGTGCCAGCAGCTTAGAGGGCTCAGGGGCTTACTACGAGCAGTACTTC | CASSLEGSGAYYEQYF
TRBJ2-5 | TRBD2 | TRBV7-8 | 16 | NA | TGTGCCAGCAGCGCGTTTAGCGGGGTGATCCAAGAGACCCAGTACTTC | CASSAFSGVIQETQYF
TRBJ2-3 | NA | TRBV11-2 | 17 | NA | TGTGCCAGCAGCTTTACTAGATCAACCATAAGCACAGATACGCAGTATTTT | CASSFTRSTISTDTQYF
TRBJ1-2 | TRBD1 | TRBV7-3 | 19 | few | TGTGCCAGCAGCTTGAGGGAGGGGGCGAGCGGCTTCCTTAACTATGGCTACACCTTC | CASSLREGASGFLNYGYTF
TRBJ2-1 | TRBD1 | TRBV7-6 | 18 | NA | TGTGCCAGCAATGAGGGACAGGGGGCTCAGGGGCCCTACAATGAGCAGTTCTTC | CASNEGQGAQGPYNEQFF
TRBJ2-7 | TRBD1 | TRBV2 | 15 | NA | TGTGCCAGCAGTGCCGAACAGGGGGCAGGGAACGAGCAGTACTTC | CASSAEQGAGNEQYF
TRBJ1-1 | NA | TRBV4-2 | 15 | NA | TGTGCCAGCAGCCAAGACGGGACGGCGAACACTGAAGCTTTCTTT | CASSQDGTANTEAFF
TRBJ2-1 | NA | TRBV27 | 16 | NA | TGTGCCAGCGGACCACGGCAATCAAGCTCCTACAATGAGCAGTTCTTC | CASGPRQSSSYNEQFF
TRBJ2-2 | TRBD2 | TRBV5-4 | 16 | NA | TGTGCCAGCAACGCAGCGGGAGATGCGTACACCGGGGAGCTGTTTTTT | CASNAAGDAYTGELFF
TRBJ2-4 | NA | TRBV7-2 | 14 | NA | TGTGCCAGCAGCTTAGCGGGAGGTGGTAACATTCAGTACTTC | CASSLAGGGNIQYF
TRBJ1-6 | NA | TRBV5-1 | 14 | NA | TGCGCCAGCAGCTTGGCGCAGGGTGGACCACCCCTCCACTTT | CASSLAQGGPPLHF
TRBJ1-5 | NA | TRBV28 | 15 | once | TGTGCCAGCAGTCGAGCGGGCTATAGCAATCAGCCCCAGCATTTT | CASSRAGYSNQPQHF
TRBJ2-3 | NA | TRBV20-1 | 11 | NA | TGCAGTGCTAGCCAAGGAGATACGCAGTATTTT | CSASQGDTQYF
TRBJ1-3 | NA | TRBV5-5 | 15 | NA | TGTGCCAGCAGCCTCCCGGTAGGCTCTGGAAACACCATATATTTT | CASSLPVGSGNTIYF
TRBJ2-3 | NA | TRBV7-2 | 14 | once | TGTGCCAGCAGCATCAGGGGCTACACAGATACGCAGTATTTT | CASSIRGYTDTQYF
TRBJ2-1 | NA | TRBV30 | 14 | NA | TGTGCCGGGGGACTGCTGAGCTCCTACAATGAGCAGTTCTTC | CAGGLLSSYNEQFF
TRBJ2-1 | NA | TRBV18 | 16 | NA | TGTGCCAGCTCACTTCTAAGACTAGTGAGTGGCGATGAGCAGTTCTTC | CASSLLRLVSGDEQFF